A selection of T cell receptor beta chains follows, all from one sample in a study of cytomegalovirus exposure and HLA in healthy donors. Assay: immunoSEQ multiplex PCR; the TCRdb copy retains only in-frame clones and omits some. The data contain under 200,000 clones, roughly 77% of them singletons. The sample taken for sequencing was PBMCs. These receptors originate from a woman aged 40 to 55 in good health and CMV-seropositive. Both conserved end residues are part of each CDR3.

j_gene: TRBJ1-1; v_gene: TRBV6-5; CDR3aa: CASRRREEGPEAFF
j_gene: TRBJ2-5; v_gene: TRBV27; CDR3aa: CASSLWGAEETQYF
j_gene: TRBJ1-6; v_gene: TRBV30; CDR3aa: CAWGQINSPLHF
j_gene: TRBJ2-1; v_gene: TRBV23-1; CDR3aa: CASSQSRRAGGPINEQFF
j_gene: TRBJ1-2; v_gene: TRBV7-2; CDR3aa: CASSLGVSRGGYTF
j_gene: TRBJ2-1; v_gene: TRBV30; CDR3aa: CAWSDSPPPQFF
j_gene: TRBJ2-7; v_gene: TRBV4-3; CDR3aa: CASSQDFRGTTYEQYF
j_gene: TRBJ2-3; v_gene: TRBV10-1; CDR3aa: CASSDGTSGTDTQYF
j_gene: TRBJ2-7; v_gene: TRBV18; CDR3aa: CASSSGLAGPIYEQYF
j_gene: TRBJ2-1; v_gene: TRBV5-1; CDR3aa: CASSAGLATGNEQFF
j_gene: TRBJ2-6; v_gene: TRBV19; CDR3aa: CASSIGSRASPSGANVLTF
j_gene: TRBJ1-5; v_gene: TRBV2; CDR3aa: CASRDTGGRQPQHF
j_gene: TRBJ1-5; v_gene: TRBV2; CDR3aa: CASNWDISNQPQHF
j_gene: TRBJ1-4; v_gene: TRBV30; CDR3aa: CAWRAGEKLFF
j_gene: TRBJ2-7; v_gene: TRBV9; CDR3aa: CASSASGTSAEQYF
j_gene: TRBJ2-3; v_gene: TRBV7-6; CDR3aa: CASSLGSSGGRADTQYF
j_gene: TRBJ1-1; v_gene: TRBV7-2; CDR3aa: CASSLVSPETGTEAFF